These T cell receptor beta chains were read from a single sample in a study of blood T cell repertoires in COVID-19. Here immunoSEQ multiplex PCR was the method, and the copy in TCRdb shows in-frame clones only, minus some. The sample has more than 45,000 clones, over 80% seen once; the top ten hold about 1.4%. Sequenced: peripheral blood. The receptors derive from a man aged 55 to 70 with acute or convalescent COVID-19. CDR3s include the opening cysteine and the closing phenylalanine or tryptophan. Each record gives: clone size, V gene, D gene, J gene, CDR3 DNA, CDR3 protein. D genes are given only for firm matches. Clone size is shown for a subset of rows, as once, few, many or a class of expanded clone.

clone_size: NA
v_call: TRBV10-1
d_call: TRBD2
j_call: TRBJ2-3
cdr3_nt: TGCGCCAGCAGTTCTCGCCGGGCGATTGCGGGAGACACAGATACGCAGTATTTT
cdr3_aa: CASSSRRAIAGDTDTQYF

clone_size: NA
v_call: TRBV4-3
d_call: NA
j_call: TRBJ2-3
cdr3_nt: TGCGCCAGCAGCCAAGGGTCGGGCACAGATACGCAGTATTTT
cdr3_aa: CASSQGSGTDTQYF

clone_size: NA
v_call: TRBV18
d_call: NA
j_call: TRBJ1-2
cdr3_nt: TGTGCCAGCTCACCACCGCCAGGCAACTATGGCTACACCTTC
cdr3_aa: CASSPPPGNYGYTF

clone_size: NA
v_call: TRBV27
d_call: NA
j_call: TRBJ1-6
cdr3_nt: TGTGCCAGCACGCGGTCCTATAATTCACCCCTCCACTTT
cdr3_aa: CASTRSYNSPLHF

clone_size: NA
v_call: TRBV2
d_call: NA
j_call: TRBJ1-6
cdr3_nt: TGTGCCAGCCGCGGGACCGAGAATTCACCCCTCCACTTT
cdr3_aa: CASRGTENSPLHF

clone_size: NA
v_call: TRBV9
d_call: TRBD1
j_call: TRBJ1-1
cdr3_nt: TGTGCCAGCAGCGCCCGACAGGGGTCGAACACTGAAGCTTTCTTT
cdr3_aa: CASSARQGSNTEAFF

clone_size: few
v_call: TRBV7-3
d_call: TRBD1
j_call: TRBJ2-2
cdr3_nt: TGTGCCAGCAGCCGAATACCCGGGACAGGGGGCCCCGGGGAGCTGTTTTTT
cdr3_aa: CASSRIPGTGGPGELFF

clone_size: NA
v_call: TRBV30
d_call: NA
j_call: TRBJ2-1
cdr3_nt: TGTGCCTGGAGTTTAGACGGGAGCATCAATGAGCAGTTCTTC
cdr3_aa: CAWSLDGSINEQFF

clone_size: NA
v_call: TRBV27
d_call: TRBD1
j_call: TRBJ1-4
cdr3_nt: TGTGCCAGCAGTCCCCAGGTCAGGGGGGAAAAACTGTTTTTT
cdr3_aa: CASSPQVRGEKLFF

clone_size: NA
v_call: TRBV7-2
d_call: TRBD1
j_call: TRBJ1-4
cdr3_nt: TGTGCCAGCAGCGCCCAGACAGGGGGTAATGAAAAACTGTTTTTT
cdr3_aa: CASSAQTGGNEKLFF

clone_size: NA
v_call: TRBV7-2
d_call: TRBD2
j_call: TRBJ2-1
cdr3_nt: TGTGCCAGCAGCTTAGACAAGCGGGAGAATTATGAGCAGTTCTTC
cdr3_aa: CASSLDKRENYEQFF

clone_size: NA
v_call: TRBV28
d_call: NA
j_call: TRBJ2-7
cdr3_nt: TGTGCCAGCACCGAAGAACAGAGTTTACTGTACTTC
cdr3_aa: CASTEEQSLLYF

clone_size: NA
v_call: TRBV4-3
d_call: NA
j_call: TRBJ2-3
cdr3_nt: TGCGCCAGCAGCCTGCGGGCGGGCCAGGTAGATACGCAGTATTTT
cdr3_aa: CASSLRAGQVDTQYF

clone_size: NA
v_call: TRBV27
d_call: NA
j_call: TRBJ2-7
cdr3_nt: TGTGCCAGCAGCAAAAGGAGCTCCTACGAGCAGTACTTC
cdr3_aa: CASSKRSSYEQYF

clone_size: NA
v_call: TRBV6-2/TRBV6-3
d_call: TRBD2
j_call: TRBJ2-5
cdr3_nt: TGTGCCAGCAGTTACTCCGGGGGAGGGAGGGAGACCCAGTACTTC
cdr3_aa: CASSYSGGGRETQYF

clone_size: NA
v_call: TRBV27
d_call: TRBD1
j_call: TRBJ2-4
cdr3_nt: TGTGCCAGCAGTTTCGGACAGGGGTCAAACATTCAGTACTTC
cdr3_aa: CASSFGQGSNIQYF

clone_size: NA
v_call: TRBV5-1
d_call: NA
j_call: TRBJ2-7
cdr3_nt: TGCGCCAGCAGTGCAGACTCCTACGAGCAGTACTTC
cdr3_aa: CASSADSYEQYF

clone_size: NA
v_call: TRBV7-8
d_call: NA
j_call: TRBJ2-3
cdr3_nt: TGTGCCAGCAGCTTAGCCTCCTCAGGCCCTCCTAGCACAGATACGCAGTATTTT
cdr3_aa: CASSLASSGPPSTDTQYF

clone_size: few
v_call: TRBV4-2
d_call: TRBD2
j_call: TRBJ2-3
cdr3_nt: TGTGCCAGCAGCTCCCGGCTAGCGGGAGGCACAGATACGCAGTATTTT
cdr3_aa: CASSSRLAGGTDTQYF

clone_size: NA
v_call: TRBV29-1
d_call: TRBD1
j_call: TRBJ1-1
cdr3_nt: TGCAGCGTTGGTGGACAGGATAGCACTGAAGCTTTCTTT
cdr3_aa: CSVGGQDSTEAFF

clone_size: NA
v_call: TRBV6-2/TRBV6-3
d_call: TRBD2
j_call: TRBJ2-2
cdr3_nt: TGTGCCAGCAGTTGGGGGGGACTAGCGGGACGGACCGGGGAGCTGTTTTTT
cdr3_aa: CASSWGGLAGRTGELFF

clone_size: once
v_call: TRBV9
d_call: TRBD2
j_call: TRBJ2-2
cdr3_nt: TGTGCCAGCAGCGTATTAGCGGGACGAAACACCGGGGAGCTGTTTTTT
cdr3_aa: CASSVLAGRNTGELFF